These T cell receptor beta chains were read from a single sample in a study of T cell changes during pregnancy in multiple sclerosis. Only in-frame clones appear in the TCRdb table, and some are missing; sequencing was by immunoSEQ multiplex PCR. This table has 40,000 to 50,000 clones, around 93% appearing once. Sequencing used CD8+ T cells from peripheral blood mononuclear cells, obtained in the first trimester of pregnancy. Receptors were obtained from a female donor with multiple sclerosis, enrolled in a pregnancy study. CDR3s include the opening cysteine and the closing phenylalanine or tryptophan. A D gene is named only where the DNA matches it firmly. Rows may omit the clone size; those that give it use once, few, many or a size class.

CDR3nt	CDR3aa	d_gene	abundance	v_gene	j_gene
TGCAGCGTTGTCTGGGACAGGTCCTACGAGCAGTACTTC	CSVVWDRSYEQYF	TRBD1	NA	TRBV29-1	TRBJ2-7
TGTGCCAGCAGCTTTACTTCCTACGAGCAGTACTTC	CASSFTSYEQYF	NA	NA	TRBV7-9	TRBJ2-7
TGTGCCACCAGCAGAGATCCGGGGGGCCGGGAGACCCAGTACTTC	CATSRDPGGRETQYF	NA	NA	TRBV15	TRBJ2-5
TGTGCCAGCAGCGTAGTATCCGTGGACAGTCGTTATTTCACCTTC	CASSVVSVDSRYFTF	NA	NA	TRBV9	TRBJ1-2
TGTGCCAGCAGTTACTCGAGGGGGGGATCCACTGAAGCTTTCTTT	CASSYSRGGSTEAFF	NA	NA	TRBV6-6	TRBJ1-1
TGCGCCAGCAGCCAAGATCGGACTTACCACGAGCAGTACTTC	CASSQDRTYHEQYF	NA	NA	TRBV4-3	TRBJ2-7
TGCGCCAGCAGCTTGGGGGCGGGGTTGAACACTGAAGCTTTCTTT	CASSLGAGLNTEAFF	NA	once	TRBV5-1	TRBJ1-1
TGTGCCAGCAGTGGCGGACAGGGGCCCTACAATGAGCAGTTCTTC	CASSGGQGPYNEQFF	TRBD1	NA	TRBV6-1	TRBJ2-1
TGTGCCAGCAGTTTATGGACAGGGCCCGAGCGCAATGAGCAGTTCTTC	CASSLWTGPERNEQFF	TRBD1	NA	TRBV27	TRBJ2-1
TGTGCCAGCATGGGGAGGGCGAGGGGATGGGAGACCCAGTACTTC	CASMGRARGWETQYF	TRBD2	NA	TRBV28	TRBJ2-5
TGTGCCAGCAGTCCGACTAGCGGGGTTGTGGAGACCCAGTACTTC	CASSPTSGVVETQYF	TRBD2	NA	TRBV27	TRBJ2-5
TGTGCCAGCAGCTTACAGACTAGCGGGAGTGGGGATGAGCAGTTCTTC	CASSLQTSGSGDEQFF	TRBD2	NA	TRBV7-2	TRBJ2-1
TGTGCCAGCAGCCAGATGGGACAGGTTCGCAATCAGCCCCAGCATTTT	CASSQMGQVRNQPQHF	TRBD1	once	TRBV4-2	TRBJ1-5
TGTGCCAGCAGCTCCCCCGATGGACAGGGAGCCTCTGGGGCCAACGTCCTGACTTTC	CASSSPDGQGASGANVLTF	TRBD1	NA	TRBV7-3	TRBJ2-6
TGTGCCAGCAGCTTAGGGAGGACAGGGGGCTATGGCTACACCTTC	CASSLGRTGGYGYTF	TRBD1	NA	TRBV7-9	TRBJ1-2
TGCGCCAGCAGCCAAAGATGGGGGCAGGGGGCCAAAAACATTCAGTACTTC	CASSQRWGQGAKNIQYF	NA	NA	TRBV4-1	TRBJ2-4
TGTGCCAGCAGTGTGGGACAGCTACTCCGAAAAAGCTACGAGCAGTACTTC	CASSVGQLLRKSYEQYF	TRBD1	NA	TRBV6-1	TRBJ2-7
TGCGCCAGCAGCCATATTGGAGCAGAGGGCCCTCATAATTCACCCCTCCACTTT	CASSHIGAEGPHNSPLHF	NA	NA	TRBV4-3	TRBJ1-6
TGCGCCAGCAGCCCCCCAGGGGGCGCGTACACCGGGGAGCTGTTTTTT	CASSPPGGAYTGELFF	TRBD1	NA	TRBV5-1	TRBJ2-2
TGTGCCAGCAGTTTACTAGCGTCGAGCTCCTACAATGAGCAGTTCTTC	CASSLLASSSYNEQFF	TRBD2	NA	TRBV19	TRBJ2-1
TGTGCCAGCAGCGCGCCCGACAGGGGAAACACTGAAGCTTTCTTT	CASSAPDRGNTEAFF	TRBD1	NA	TRBV7-9	TRBJ1-1
TGTGCCACCAAATCCCGACAGGGGAAAGGGGTGAACACTGAAGCTTTCTTT	CATKSRQGKGVNTEAFF	TRBD1	NA	TRBV28	TRBJ1-1
TGCGCCAGCAGCCCTCCGGGACTAGACCTCTACAATGAGCAGTTCTTC	CASSPPGLDLYNEQFF	TRBD2	NA	TRBV4-1	TRBJ2-1
TGCAGCGTCGCAAAGGGGGACAGAGGGTTTTACGAGCAGTACTTC	CSVAKGDRGFYEQYF	TRBD1	NA	TRBV29-1	TRBJ2-7
TGTGCCAGCAGCTTGGTATTATGCAGGGGTTATGAAAAACTGTTTTTT	CASSLVLCRGYEKLFF	NA	NA	TRBV5-4	TRBJ1-4
TGCAGCGTGCGGGACAGCTCCTACGAGCAGTACTTC	CSVRDSSYEQYF	NA	NA	TRBV29-1	TRBJ2-7